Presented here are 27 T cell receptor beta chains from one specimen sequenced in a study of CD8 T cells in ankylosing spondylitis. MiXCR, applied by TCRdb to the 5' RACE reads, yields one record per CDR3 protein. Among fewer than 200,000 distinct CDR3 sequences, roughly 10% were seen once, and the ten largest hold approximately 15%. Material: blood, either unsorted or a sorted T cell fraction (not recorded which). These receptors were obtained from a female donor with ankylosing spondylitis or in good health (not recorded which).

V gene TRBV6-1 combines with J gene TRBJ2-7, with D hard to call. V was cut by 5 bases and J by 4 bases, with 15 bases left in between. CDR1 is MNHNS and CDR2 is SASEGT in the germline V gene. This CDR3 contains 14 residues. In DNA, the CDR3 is TGTGCCAGCAGTCCTCTGGCCCACGGGTACGAGCAGTACTTC. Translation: CASSPLAHGYEQYF.

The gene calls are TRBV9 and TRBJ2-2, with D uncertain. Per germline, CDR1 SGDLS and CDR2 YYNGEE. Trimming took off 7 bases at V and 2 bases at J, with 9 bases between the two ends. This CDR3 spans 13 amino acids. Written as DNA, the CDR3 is TGTGCCAGCGGCCACGGAAACACCGGGGAGCTGTTTTTT. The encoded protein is CASGHGNTGELFF.

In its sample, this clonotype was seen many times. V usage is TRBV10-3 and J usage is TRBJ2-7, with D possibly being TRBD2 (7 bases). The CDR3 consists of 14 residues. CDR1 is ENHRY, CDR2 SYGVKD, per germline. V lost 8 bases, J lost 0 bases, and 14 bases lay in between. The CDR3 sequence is CAIGGGGRSYEQYF. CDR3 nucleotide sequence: TGTGCCATCGGGGGGGGCGGTCGCTCCTACGAGCAGTACTTC.

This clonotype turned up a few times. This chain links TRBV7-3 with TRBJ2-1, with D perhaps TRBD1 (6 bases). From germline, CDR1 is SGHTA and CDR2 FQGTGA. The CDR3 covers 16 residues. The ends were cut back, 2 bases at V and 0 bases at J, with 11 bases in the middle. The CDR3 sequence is CASSLEGGSSYNEQFF. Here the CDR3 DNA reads TGTGCCAGCAGCTTAGAAGGGGGAAGCTCCTACAATGAGCAGTTCTTC.

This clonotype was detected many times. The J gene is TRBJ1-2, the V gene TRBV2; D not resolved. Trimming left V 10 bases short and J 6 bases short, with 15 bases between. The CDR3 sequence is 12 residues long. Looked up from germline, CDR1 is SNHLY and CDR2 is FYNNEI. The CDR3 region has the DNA TGTGCCAACCCGGCCGAGGACGATGGCTACACCTTC. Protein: CANPAEDDGYTF.

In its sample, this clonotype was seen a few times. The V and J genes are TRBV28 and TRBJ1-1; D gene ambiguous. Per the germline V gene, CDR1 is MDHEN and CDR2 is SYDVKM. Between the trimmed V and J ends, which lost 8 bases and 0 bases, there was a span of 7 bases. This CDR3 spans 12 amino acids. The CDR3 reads CASSTMNTEAFF. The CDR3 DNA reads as TGTGCCAGCTCAACCATGAACACTGAAGCTTTCTTT.

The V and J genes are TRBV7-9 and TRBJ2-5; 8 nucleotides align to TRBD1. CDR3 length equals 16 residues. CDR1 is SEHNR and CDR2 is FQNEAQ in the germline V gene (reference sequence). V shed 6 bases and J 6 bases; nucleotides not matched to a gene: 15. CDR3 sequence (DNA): TGTGCCAGCAGTATTGAGTTCCGGACAGGGAGAAAGACCCAGTACTTC. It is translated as CASSIEFRTGRKTQYF. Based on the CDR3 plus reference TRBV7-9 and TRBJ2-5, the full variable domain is DTGVSQNPRHKITKRGQNVTFRCDPISEHNRLYWYRQTLGQGPEFLTYFQNEAQLEKSRLLSDRFSAERPKGSFSTLEIQRTEQGDSAMYLCASSIEFRTGRKTQYFGPGTRLLVL.

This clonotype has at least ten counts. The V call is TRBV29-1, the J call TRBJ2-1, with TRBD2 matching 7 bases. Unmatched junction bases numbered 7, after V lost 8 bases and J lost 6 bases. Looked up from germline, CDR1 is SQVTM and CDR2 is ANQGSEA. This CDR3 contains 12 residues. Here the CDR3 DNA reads TGCAGCCATCAAACGGGGGGCAATGAGCAGTTCTTC. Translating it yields CSHQTGGNEQFF.

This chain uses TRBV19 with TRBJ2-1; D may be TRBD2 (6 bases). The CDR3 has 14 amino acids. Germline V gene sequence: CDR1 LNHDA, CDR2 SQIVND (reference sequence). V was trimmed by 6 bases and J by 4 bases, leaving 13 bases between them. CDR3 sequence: CASSLASEYNEQFF. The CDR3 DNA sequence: TGTGCCAGTAGCCTGGCTAGCGAGTACAATGAGCAGTTCTTC.

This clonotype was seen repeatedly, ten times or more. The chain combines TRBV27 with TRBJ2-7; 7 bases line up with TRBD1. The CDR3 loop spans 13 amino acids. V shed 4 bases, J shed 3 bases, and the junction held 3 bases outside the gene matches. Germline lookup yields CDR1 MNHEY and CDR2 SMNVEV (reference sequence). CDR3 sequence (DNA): TGTGCCAGCAGTTACCGGACAGGCTACGAGCAGTACTTC. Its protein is CASSYRTGYEQYF.

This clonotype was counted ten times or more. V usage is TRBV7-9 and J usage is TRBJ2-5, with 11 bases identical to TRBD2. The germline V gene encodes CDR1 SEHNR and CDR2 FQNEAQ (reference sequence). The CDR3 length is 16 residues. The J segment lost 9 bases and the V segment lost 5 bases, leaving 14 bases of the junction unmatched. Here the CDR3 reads CASSPDTASGRRAQYF. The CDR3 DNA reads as TGTGCCAGCAGCCCAGACACGGCTAGCGGGAGGAGGGCCCAGTACTTC.

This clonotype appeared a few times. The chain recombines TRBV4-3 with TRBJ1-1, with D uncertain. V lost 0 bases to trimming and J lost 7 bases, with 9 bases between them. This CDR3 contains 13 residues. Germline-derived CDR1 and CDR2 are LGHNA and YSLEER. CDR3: CASSQDLRVEAFF. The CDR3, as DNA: TGCGCCAGCAGCCAAGATCTAAGGGTTGAAGCTTTCTTT.

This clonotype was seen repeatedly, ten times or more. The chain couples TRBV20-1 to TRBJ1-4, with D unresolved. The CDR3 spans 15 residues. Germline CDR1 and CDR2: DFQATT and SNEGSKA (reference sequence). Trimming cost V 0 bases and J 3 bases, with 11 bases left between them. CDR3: CSARDMSGSNEKLFF. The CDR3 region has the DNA TGCAGTGCTAGAGATATGAGCGGCTCTAATGAAAAACTGTTTTTT.

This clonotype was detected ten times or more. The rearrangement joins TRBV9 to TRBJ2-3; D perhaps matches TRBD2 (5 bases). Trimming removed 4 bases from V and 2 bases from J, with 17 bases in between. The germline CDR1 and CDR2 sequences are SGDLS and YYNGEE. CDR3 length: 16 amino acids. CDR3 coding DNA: TGTGCCAGCAGCACCCCCCGAAGCGGCCCCACAGATACGCAGTATTTT. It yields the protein CASSTPRSGPTDTQYF.

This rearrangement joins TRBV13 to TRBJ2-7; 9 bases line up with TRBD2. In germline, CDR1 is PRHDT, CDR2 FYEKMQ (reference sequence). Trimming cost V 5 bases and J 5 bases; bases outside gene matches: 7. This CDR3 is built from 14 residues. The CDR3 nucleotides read TGTGCCAGCAGCCCCCGAGCGGGGGGAGACGAGCAGTACTTC. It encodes CASSPRAGGDEQYF.

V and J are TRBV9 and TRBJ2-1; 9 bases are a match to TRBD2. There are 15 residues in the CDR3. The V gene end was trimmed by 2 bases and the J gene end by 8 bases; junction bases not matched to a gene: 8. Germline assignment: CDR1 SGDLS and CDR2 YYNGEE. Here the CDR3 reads CASSVSGSGHDEQFF. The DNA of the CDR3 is TGTGCCAGCAGCGTTAGCGGGAGTGGGCACGATGAGCAGTTCTTC.

Written as DNA, the CDR3 is TGCGCCAGCAGCCAAGATATCACACCCGGGAACATTCAGTACTTC. Its protein is CASSQDITPGNIQYF. The chain combines TRBV4-3 with TRBJ2-4; D is unresolved. The CDR3 is 15 amino acids. V was pared by 0 bases and J by 7 bases, with 13 bases between. CDR1 is LGHNA, CDR2 YSLEER, per germline.

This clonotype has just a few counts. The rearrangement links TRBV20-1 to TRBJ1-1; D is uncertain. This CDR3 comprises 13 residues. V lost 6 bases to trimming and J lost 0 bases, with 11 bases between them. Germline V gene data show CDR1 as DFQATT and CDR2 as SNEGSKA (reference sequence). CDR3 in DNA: TGCAGTGCGGCCGACGCAGTGAACACTGAAGCTTTCTTT. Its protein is CSAADAVNTEAFF.

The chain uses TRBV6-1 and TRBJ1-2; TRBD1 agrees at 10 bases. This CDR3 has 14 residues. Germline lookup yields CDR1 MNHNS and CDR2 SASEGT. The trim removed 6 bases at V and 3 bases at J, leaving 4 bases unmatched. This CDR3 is CASSLGQGHYGYTF. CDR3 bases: TGTGCCAGCAGCCTGGGACAGGGGCACTATGGCTACACCTTC.

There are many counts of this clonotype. CDR3: CASSQGSRARGENTEAFF. The CDR3 DNA reads TGCGCCAGCAGCCAAGGCTCTCGAGCCAGGGGGGAGAACACTGAAGCTTTCTTT. The chain uses TRBV4-3 and TRBJ1-1; 7 bases are shared with TRBD1. Germline values: CDR1 LGHNA, CDR2 YSLEER. After removal of 1 base from V and 1 base from J, the junction contained 12 bases not matched to a gene. This CDR3 has 18 residues.

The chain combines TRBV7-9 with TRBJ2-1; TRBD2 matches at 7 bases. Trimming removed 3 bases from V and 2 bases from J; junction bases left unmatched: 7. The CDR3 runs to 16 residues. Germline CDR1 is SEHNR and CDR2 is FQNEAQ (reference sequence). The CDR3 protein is CASSFSPLAPYNEQFF. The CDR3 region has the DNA TGTGCCAGCAGCTTTTCCCCACTAGCGCCCTACAATGAGCAGTTCTTC.

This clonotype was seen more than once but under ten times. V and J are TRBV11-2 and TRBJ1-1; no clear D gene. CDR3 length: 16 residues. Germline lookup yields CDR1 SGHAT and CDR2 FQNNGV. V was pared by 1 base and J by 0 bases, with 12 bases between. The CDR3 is CASSLGPLTMNTEAFF. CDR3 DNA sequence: TGTGCCAGCAGCTTAGGTCCTTTGACCATGAACACTGAAGCTTTCTTT.

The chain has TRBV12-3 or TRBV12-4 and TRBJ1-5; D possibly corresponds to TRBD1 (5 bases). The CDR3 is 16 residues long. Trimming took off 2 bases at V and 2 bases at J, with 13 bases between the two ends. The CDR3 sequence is CASSLYSGHGNQPQHF. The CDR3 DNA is TGTGCCAGCAGTTTATACTCAGGGCACGGCAATCAGCCCCAGCATTTT.

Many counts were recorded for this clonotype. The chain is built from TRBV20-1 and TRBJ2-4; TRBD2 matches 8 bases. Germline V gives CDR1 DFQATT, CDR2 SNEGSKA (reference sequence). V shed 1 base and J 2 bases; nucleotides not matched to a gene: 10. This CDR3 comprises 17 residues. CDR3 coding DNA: TGCAGTGCTAGAGTACGGGAGGGCCTGAGAACCAAAAACATTCAGTACTTC. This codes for CSARVREGLRTKNIQYF.

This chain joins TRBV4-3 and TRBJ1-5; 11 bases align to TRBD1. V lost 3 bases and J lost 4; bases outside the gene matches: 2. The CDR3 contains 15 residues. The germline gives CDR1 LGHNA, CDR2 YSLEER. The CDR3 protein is CASSQDRGPNQPQHF. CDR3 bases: TGCGCCAGCAGCCAGGACAGGGGGCCAAATCAGCCCCAGCATTTT.

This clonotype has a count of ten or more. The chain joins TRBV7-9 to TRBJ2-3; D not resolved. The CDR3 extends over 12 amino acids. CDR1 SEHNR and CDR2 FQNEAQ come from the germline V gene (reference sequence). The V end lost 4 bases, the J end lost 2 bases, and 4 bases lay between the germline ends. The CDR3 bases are TGTGCCAGCAGCTCGAACACAGATACGCAGTATTTT. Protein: CASSSNTDTQYF.

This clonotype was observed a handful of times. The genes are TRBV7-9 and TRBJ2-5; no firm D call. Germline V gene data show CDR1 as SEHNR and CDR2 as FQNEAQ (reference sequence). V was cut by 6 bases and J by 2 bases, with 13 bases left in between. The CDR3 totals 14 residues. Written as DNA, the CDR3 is TGTGCCAGCAGTATAGGCCCTAGACAAGAGACCCAGTACTTC. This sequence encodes CASSIGPRQETQYF.